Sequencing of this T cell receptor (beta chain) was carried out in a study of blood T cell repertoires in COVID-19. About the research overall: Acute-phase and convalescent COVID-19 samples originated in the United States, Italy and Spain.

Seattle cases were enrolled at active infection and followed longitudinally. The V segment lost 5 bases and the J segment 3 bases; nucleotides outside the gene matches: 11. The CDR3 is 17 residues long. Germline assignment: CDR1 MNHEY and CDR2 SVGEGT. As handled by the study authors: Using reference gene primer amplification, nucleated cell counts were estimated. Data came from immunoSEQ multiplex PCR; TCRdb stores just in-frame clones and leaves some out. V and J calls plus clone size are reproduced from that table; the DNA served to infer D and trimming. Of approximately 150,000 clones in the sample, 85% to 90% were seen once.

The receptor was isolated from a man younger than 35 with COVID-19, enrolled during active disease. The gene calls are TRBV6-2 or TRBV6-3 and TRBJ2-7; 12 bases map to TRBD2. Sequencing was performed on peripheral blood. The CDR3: CASSTGLAGGLSYEQYF. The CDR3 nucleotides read TGTGCCAGCAGTACCGGCCTAGCGGGAGGGTTAAGCTACGAGCAGTACTTC.